Following are 17 T cell receptor beta chains from one sample sequenced in a study of shared clonotypes between healthy human individuals. Profiling relied on immunoSEQ multiplex PCR, and the TCRdb table lists in-frame clones only, not all of them. The table records approximately 2,300,000 clones, 85% to 95% of them present only once. What was sequenced was naive CD4+ T cells from PBMCs. Subset indicated: CD45RA+ positively selected. Source of these receptors: a man younger than 35 in good health. Some clones in this sample may be carry-over from other donors' samples.

V usage is TRBV4-2 and J usage is TRBJ2-3; 13 bases align to TRBD2. Germline CDR1 and CDR2: LGHNA and YNFKEQ. Trimming took 4 bases from V and 6 from J; bases not matched to a gene: 7. The CDR3 sequence is 16 residues long. CDR3 DNA sequence: TGTGCCAGCAGCCCGCGGACTAGCGGGAGTTCGGATACGCAGTATTTT. Protein: CASSPRTSGSSDTQYF.

The chain carries TRBV11-2 and TRBJ2-2, with TRBD1 as a possible D gene (6 bases). There are 17 residues in the CDR3. V lost 6 bases, J lost 0 bases, and 17 bases lay in between. Germline lookup yields CDR1 SGHAT and CDR2 FQNNGV. Here the CDR3 reads CASSFPRGQSNTGELFF. DNA for the CDR3: TGTGCCAGCAGTTTTCCCCGGGGACAATCGAACACCGGGGAGCTGTTTTTT.

As regards this clone: Other DNA sequences in the same sample also yield this CDR3. CDR3 sequence reads: CASSLRRTEAFF. The CDR3 nucleotides are TGTGCCAGCAGCTTGAGGAGGACTGAAGCTTTCTTT. The V call is TRBV5-8, the J call TRBJ1-1; D is undetermined. Deletions cut 1 base from V and 5 bases from J, with 6 bases between. This CDR3 is 12 amino acids long. Germline lookup yields CDR1 SGHTS and CDR2 YDEGEE. Full variable domain (missing parts from reference TRBV5-8 and TRBJ1-1): EAGVTQSPTHLIKTRGQQATLRCSPISGHTSVYWYQQALGLGLQFLLWYDEGEERNRGNFPPRFSGRQFPNYSSELNVNALELEDSALYLCASSLRRTEAFFGQGTRLTVV.

The rearrangement uses TRBV28 and TRBJ2-5, with TRBD1 matching over 12 bases. Judging by the DNA end, TRBJ2-7 fits better; the J call may be wrong. Germline V gene data show CDR1 as MDHEN and CDR2 as SYDVKM. This CDR3 contains 14 residues. The DNA for the CDR3 is TGTGCCAGCAGGGGACAGGGGGCGGTCTACGAGCAGTACTTC. Protein product: CASRGQGAVYEQYF.

The chain couples TRBV29-1 to TRBJ2-3; 11 bases line up with TRBD2. The germline V gene has CDR1 SQVTM and CDR2 ANQGSEA. The junction had 12 bases not matched to a gene; V was cut back by 4 bases and J by 0 bases. CDR3 size: 18 residues. The CDR3 is CSVASLAGERASTDTQYF. The DNA of the CDR3 is TGCAGCGTTGCTTCACTAGCGGGAGAACGGGCTAGCACAGATACGCAGTATTTT.

CDR3 amino acids: CASSLLRGSYGYTF. CDR3 nucleotides: TGTGCCAGCAGCCTACTCAGGGGCAGCTATGGCTACACCTTC. The chain recombines TRBV28 with TRBJ1-2, with D maybe TRBD1 (6 bases). V shed 6 bases and J shed 4 bases, with 15 bases lying between them. CDR3 length: 14 amino acids. Germline V gene data show CDR1 as MDHEN and CDR2 as SYDVKM.

The CDR3 DNA reads TGTGCCAGCCTCCCCGCTCAGATATACAATGAGCAGTTCTTC. Its translation: CASLPAQIYNEQFF. V and J are TRBV7-9 and TRBJ2-1, with unresolved D. V was shortened by 8 bases and J by 4 bases, with 15 bases between the two germline ends. CDR3 length: 14 amino acids. The V gene's germline CDR1 is SEHNR and CDR2 FQNEAQ (reference sequence). Full variable domain (missing parts from reference TRBV7-9 and TRBJ2-1): DTGVSQNPRHKITKRGQNVTFRCDPISEHNRLYWYRQTLGQGPEFLTYFQNEAQLEKSRLLSDRFSAERPKGSFSTLEIQRTEQGDSAMYLCASLPAQIYNEQFFGPGTRLTVL.

This sequence joins TRBV19 and TRBJ2-7; TRBD1 agrees at 10 bases. The CDR3 totals 15 residues. Germline V gives CDR1 LNHDA, CDR2 SQIVND (reference sequence). V trimming: 4 bases; J trimming: 3 bases; junction bases outside the gene matches: 6. In nucleotides, the CDR3 is TGTGCCAGTAGTAGCCCCGGGACAGGGGTCTACGAGCAGTACTTC. Protein sequence: CASSSPGTGVYEQYF.

This chain links TRBV7-2 with TRBJ2-3; no definite D call. This CDR3 is 14 amino acids long. Germline V gene sequence: CDR1 SGHTA, CDR2 FQGNSA. Trimming shortened V by 8 bases and J by 8 bases, and 20 bases separated the two germline ends. The CDR3 region is CASGFATQSPTQYF. In DNA, the CDR3 is TGTGCCAGCGGATTTGCGACCCAGTCGCCTACGCAGTATTTT.

This chain connects TRBV9 to TRBJ2-2, with 8 bases lining up with TRBD2. The CDR3 spans 17 residues. Germline V CDR1 and CDR2: SGDLS, YYNGEE. J gave up 4 bases and V 0 bases, and 8 bases lay outside the gene matches. This CDR3 is CASSVGSRLASTGELFF. The CDR3 bases are TGTGCCAGCAGCGTAGGCTCTCGACTAGCGAGCACCGGGGAGCTGTTTTTT.

The rearrangement joins TRBV9 to TRBJ2-1, with a weak D call TRBD1 (5 bases). Trimming left V 0 bases short and J 7 bases short, with 14 bases between. CDR1 is SGDLS, CDR2 YYNGEE, per germline. There are 15 residues in the CDR3. This CDR3 is CASSVASGPGNEQFF. The CDR3 region has the DNA TGTGCCAGCAGCGTAGCCTCGGGCCCAGGGAATGAGCAGTTCTTC.

The V call is TRBV25-1, the J call TRBJ2-7; 9 nucleotides align to TRBD2. Germline V gene data show CDR1 as MGHDK and CDR2 as SYGVNS. The CDR3 runs to 16 residues. V trimming: 5 bases; J trimming: 3 bases; junction bases outside the gene matches: 11. The DNA of the CDR3 is TGTGCCAGCAGTCCGGCTAGCGGGAATGTAAACTACGAGCAGTACTTC. It is translated as CASSPASGNVNYEQYF.

This chain uses TRBV2 with TRBJ1-2; maybe TRBD1 (6 bases). Trimming removed 7 bases at V and 0 bases at J, with 12 bases between. CDR1 is SNHLY and CDR2 is FYNNEI in the germline V gene. The CDR3 totals 14 residues. Here the CDR3 reads CASNPQGTNYGYTF. The CDR3 bases are TGTGCCAGCAATCCACAGGGCACTAACTATGGCTACACCTTC.

The chain joins TRBV5-1 to TRBJ2-7; D unresolved. CDR3 length: 14 amino acids. The germline V and J ends were trimmed by 4 bases and 0 bases, with 11 bases remaining between them. The germline gives CDR1 SGHRS, CDR2 YFSETQ. The DNA for the CDR3 is TGCGCCAGCAGCCGAGACAATCTCTCCTACGAGCAGTACTTC. Translated: CASSRDNLSYEQYF.

The V gene is TRBV7-6, the J gene TRBJ1-1, with D possibly matching TRBD1 (5 bases). The CDR3 extends over 13 amino acids. Trimming cost V 3 bases and J 0 bases, with 5 bases left between them. CDR1 is SGHVS, CDR2 FNYEAQ, per germline. The chain's CDR3 is CASSLTVNTEAFF. CDR3 DNA sequence: TGTGCCAGCAGCTTGACAGTGAACACTGAAGCTTTCTTT.

The rearrangement uses TRBV5-1 and TRBJ2-1; 12 nucleotides align to TRBD2. Trimming removed 4 bases from V and 4 bases from J; junction bases left unmatched: 9. Germline V gene lookup returns CDR1 SGHRS and CDR2 YFSETQ. The CDR3 runs to 17 residues. The CDR3 DNA sequence: TGCGCCAGCAGCCCCAGGCTAGCGGGAGGGGAATACAATGAGCAGTTCTTC. Protein: CASSPRLAGGEYNEQFF. The full variable domain, completed using reference TRBV5-1 and TRBJ2-1, is KAGVTQTPRYLIKTRGQQVTLSCSPISGHRSVSWYQQTPGQGLQFLFEYFSETQRNKGNFPGRFSGRQFSNSRSEMNVSTLELGDSALYLCASSPRLAGGEYNEQFFGPGTRLTVL.

The chain links TRBV29-1 to TRBJ2-5; 8 nucleotides align to TRBD2. The J call could be wrong; TRBJ2-7 is a better fit for the DNA end. The CDR3 is 13 amino acids. Germline V lookup: CDR1 SQVTM, CDR2 ANQGSEA. The CDR3 DNA reads TGCAGCGTTGAATCCAGCGGGAGATCCGAGCAGTACTTC. Its protein is CSVESSGRSEQYF.